The clone carrying this T cell receptor (beta chain) was counted between two and nine times. Its antigen is not identified. MiXCR, applied by TCRdb to the RACE reads, yields one record per CDR3 protein. This table holds more than 80,000 distinct CDR3 sequences, 12% found once. The CDR3 spans 16 residues. Trimming removed 4 bases from V and 1 base from J, with 17 bases in between. Per the germline V gene, CDR1 is LGHNA and CDR2 is YSLEER. The time point here: pre-sensitization, week 0. This sample's treatment: therapeutic diphenylcyclopropenone sensitization with weekly scalp DPC. These data originate in a study of human T cells and chemical hapten exposure. Study conclusions and caveats: Clustering by CDR3 similarity yielded significantly more large clusters from expanded TCRs than controls.

The rearrangement links TRBV4-3 to TRBJ2-7; maybe TRBD1 (6 bases). This receptor was taken from a woman aged 50 to 60 with alopecia areata. Some clones in this sample may be carry-over from other donors' samples. The sequences come from whole blood, collected in connection with sensitization to the hapten diphenylcyclopropenone (DPC). The CDR3: CASSRLATGASYEQYF. In DNA, the CDR3 is TGCGCCAGCAGCCGCCTGGCGACAGGTGCTTCCTACGAGCAGTACTTC.